The 9 T cell receptor beta chains reported below all come from one sample, sequenced in a study of cytomegalovirus exposure and HLA in healthy donors. The PCR ran on 60 Vbeta and 13 Jbeta primers. Only in-frame clones appear in the TCRdb table, and some are missing; sequencing was by immunoSEQ multiplex PCR. The sample carries 150,000 to 200,000 clones, over 75% recorded once. Sample: PBMCs. All receptors come from a man aged 18 to 29 in good health and CMV-seronegative.

This rearrangement joins TRBV7-9 to TRBJ1-1, with D unclear. The length of the CDR3 is 13 residues. Deletions cut 1 base from V and 10 bases from J, with 13 bases between. From germline, CDR1 is SEHNR and CDR2 FQNEAQ (reference sequence). The CDR3 region is CASSLDTEGGAFF. CDR3 coding DNA: TGTGCCAGCAGCTTAGACACCGAAGGCGGAGCTTTCTTT. Full variable domain (outside the CDR3, taken from reference TRBV7-9 and TRBJ1-1): DTGVSQNPRHKITKRGQNVTFRCDPISEHNRLYWYRQTLGQGPEFLTYFQNEAQLEKSRLLSDRFSAERPKGSFSTLEIQRTEQGDSAMYLCASSLDTEGGAFFGQGTRLTVV.

This clone was seen just once. The rearrangement joins TRBV9 to TRBJ2-7, with D tentatively TRBD2 (6 bases). Deletions cut 0 bases from V and 2 bases from J, with 9 bases between. Germline-derived CDR1 and CDR2 are SGDLS and YYNGEE. The CDR3 extends over 14 amino acids. For the CDR3, the DNA is TGTGCCAGCAGCGTAGTTGGGAGGACCTACGAGCAGTACTTC. This codes for CASSVVGRTYEQYF.

V and J are TRBV30 and TRBJ1-6, with 9 nucleotides matching TRBD1. Germline assignment: CDR1 GTSNPN and CDR2 SVGIG (reference sequence). J was trimmed by 6 bases and V by 3 bases; bases with no gene match: 9. CDR3 size: 16 residues. The CDR3 nucleotides are TGTGCCTGGAGCGCTAACCCGGGACAGGGTAATTCACCCCTCCACTTT. Protein product: CAWSANPGQGNSPLHF.

The chain couples TRBV4-1 to TRBJ2-7; 9 nucleotides agree with TRBD2. Germline CDR1 is MGHRA and CDR2 is YSYEKL. The CDR3 totals 14 residues. V lost 4 bases to trimming and J lost 6 bases; unmatched junction nucleotides: 7. CDR3 protein: CASSLGGGGGEQYF. The CDR3 coding sequence is TGCGCCAGCAGCCTTGGCGGGGGGGGAGGCGAGCAGTACTTC.

The genes are TRBV9 and TRBJ1-3, with a possible D match to TRBD1 (6 bases). The CDR3 sequence is 16 residues long. CDR1 SGDLS and CDR2 YYNGEE come from the germline V gene. Trimming took 0 bases from V and 7 from J, leaving 17 bases between them. Written as DNA, the CDR3 is TGTGCCAGCAGCGTAGAAGGGAGTCAGCAGGGGAACACCATATATTTT. Translated: CASSVEGSQQGNTIYF.

The V call is TRBV9, the J call TRBJ1-1, with 9 bases identical to TRBD1. The germline V gene encodes CDR1 SGDLS and CDR2 YYNGEE. This CDR3 contains 17 residues. V lost 0 bases, J lost 2 bases, and 8 bases stayed unmatched. CDR3 DNA: TGTGCCAGCAGCGTAGCTACAACAACAGGGGGCAACACTGAAGCTTTCTTT. It specifies CASSVATTTGGNTEAFF.

The V gene is TRBV11-2, the J gene TRBJ2-7; a possible D gene is TRBD2 (6 bases). The CDR3 covers 17 residues. Germline-derived CDR1 and CDR2 are SGHAT and FQNNGV. Trimming left V 5 bases short and J 3 bases short, with 23 bases between. The CDR3 DNA is TGTGCCAGCAGCCTCGAGCCCTTTGGGGGGTCTCACTACGAGCAGTACTTC. Amino acids: CASSLEPFGGSHYEQYF.

This clone has just one count. The chain has TRBV7-9 and TRBJ2-7, with 9 bases aligning to TRBD1. The CDR3 totals 14 residues. The germline gives CDR1 SEHNR, CDR2 FQNEAQ (reference sequence). V trimming: 7 bases; J trimming: 0 bases; junction bases outside the gene matches: 4. The CDR3 here is CASTEQGASYEQYF. The CDR3, as DNA: TGTGCCAGCACCGAACAGGGGGCCTCCTACGAGCAGTACTTC. The full variable domain, its missing parts supplied by reference TRBV7-9 and TRBJ2-7, is DTGVSQNPRHKITKRGQNVTFRCDPISEHNRLYWYRQTLGQGPEFLTYFQNEAQLEKSRLLSDRFSAERPKGSFSTLEIQRTEQGDSAMYLCASTEQGASYEQYFGPGTRLTVT.

J is TRBJ1-6 and V is TRBV5-4, with a possible D match to TRBD1 (5 bases). Trimming stripped 0 bases from V and 0 bases from J, with 16 bases between. Per germline, CDR1 SGHNT and CDR2 YYREEE (reference sequence). CDR3 length: 19 amino acids. CDR3 loop: CASSLGGQGPSSYNSPLHF. As DNA, the CDR3 is TGTGCCAGCAGCTTGGGAGGTCAGGGCCCGAGCTCCTATAATTCACCCCTCCACTTT.